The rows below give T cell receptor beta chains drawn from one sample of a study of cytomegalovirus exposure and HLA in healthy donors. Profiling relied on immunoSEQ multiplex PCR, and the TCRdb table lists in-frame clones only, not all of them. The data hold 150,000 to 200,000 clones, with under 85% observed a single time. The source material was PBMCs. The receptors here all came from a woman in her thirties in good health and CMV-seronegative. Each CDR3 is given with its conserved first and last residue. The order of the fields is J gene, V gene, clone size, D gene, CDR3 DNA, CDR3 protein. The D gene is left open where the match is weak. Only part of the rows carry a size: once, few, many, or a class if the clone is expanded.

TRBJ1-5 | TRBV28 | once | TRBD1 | TGTGCCAGCAGTTTATCCTCGCTCGGGACAGGGTTTAATCAGCCCCAGCATTTT | CASSLSSLGTGFNQPQHF
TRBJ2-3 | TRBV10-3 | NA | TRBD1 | TGTGCCATCAGTTGGGGACAGAGCACAGATACGCAGTATTTT | CAISWGQSTDTQYF
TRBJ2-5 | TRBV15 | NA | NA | TGTGCCACCAGCAGGGGAGGACGTGGTCAAGAGACCCAGTACTTC | CATSRGGRGQETQYF
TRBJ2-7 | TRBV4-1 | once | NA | TGCGCCAGCAGCCAAGATTCGTACTACGAGCAGTACTTC | CASSQDSYYEQYF
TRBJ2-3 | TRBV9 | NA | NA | TGTGCCAGCAGCGTAGGGGGAGGAGATACGCAGTATTTT | CASSVGGGDTQYF
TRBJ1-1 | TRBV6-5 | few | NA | TGTGCCAGCAGTTACCACACGAACACTGAAGCTTTCTTT | CASSYHTNTEAFF
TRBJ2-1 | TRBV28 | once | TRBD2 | TGTGCCACCCAGGGATGGGGTAGCGGGGGGGGCTCCTACAATGAGCAGTTCTTC | CATQGWGSGGGSYNEQFF
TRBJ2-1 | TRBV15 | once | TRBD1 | TGTGCCACCAGCAGAGATGGGGGGACAGGGATCATCTTCAATGAGCAGTTCTTC | CATSRDGGTGIIFNEQFF
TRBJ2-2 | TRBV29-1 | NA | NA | TGCAGCGTCTGGGTTAGGGGCGCCGGGGAGCTGTTTTTT | CSVWVRGAGELFF
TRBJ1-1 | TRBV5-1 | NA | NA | TGCGCCAGCAGCTTTAGTGCAGGGCGCACTGAAGCTTTCTTT | CASSFSAGRTEAFF
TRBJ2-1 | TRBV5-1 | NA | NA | TGCGCCAGCACGGTACAAGACACCCACTACAATGAGCAGTTCTTC | CASTVQDTHYNEQFF
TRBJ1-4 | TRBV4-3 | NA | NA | TGCGCCAGCAGCCAAAGGACAGAAAATGAAAAACTGTTTTTT | CASSQRTENEKLFF